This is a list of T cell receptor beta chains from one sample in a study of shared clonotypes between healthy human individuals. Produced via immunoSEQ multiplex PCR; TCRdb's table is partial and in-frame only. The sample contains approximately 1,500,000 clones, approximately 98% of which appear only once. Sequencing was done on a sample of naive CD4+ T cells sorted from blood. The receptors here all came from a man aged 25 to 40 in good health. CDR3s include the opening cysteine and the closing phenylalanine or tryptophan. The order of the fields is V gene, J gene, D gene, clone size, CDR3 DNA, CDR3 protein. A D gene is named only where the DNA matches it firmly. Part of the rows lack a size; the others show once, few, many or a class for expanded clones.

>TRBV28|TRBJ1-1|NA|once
TGTGCCAGCAGTTTACGGACAATGAACACTGAAGCTTTCTTT
CASSLRTMNTEAFF
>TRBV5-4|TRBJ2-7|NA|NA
TGTGCCAGCAGCTTGATACAGGGAGACTACGAGCAGTACTTC
CASSLIQGDYEQYF
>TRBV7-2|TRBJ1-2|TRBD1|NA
TGTGCCAGCAGCCCGACAGGGATTGGCTATGGCTACACCTTC
CASSPTGIGYGYTF
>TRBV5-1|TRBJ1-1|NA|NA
TGCGCCAGCAGCTTGTTCTCTGAGGCGGAGGTCGGCCCAACGGAAGCTTTCTTT
CASSLFSEAEVGPTEAFF
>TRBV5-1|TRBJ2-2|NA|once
TGCGCCAGCAGCCCCGGGACGGACACCGGGGAGCTGTTTTTT
CASSPGTDTGELFF
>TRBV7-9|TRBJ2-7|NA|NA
TGTGCCAGCAGCTTAGGGGTGGGGCTGGGCGAGCAGTACTTC
CASSLGVGLGEQYF
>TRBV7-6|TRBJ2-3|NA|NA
TGTGCCAGCAGCTTAGCGGGAAGAGGGGAAGATACGCAGTATTTT
CASSLAGRGEDTQYF
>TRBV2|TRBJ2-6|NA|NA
TGTGCCAGCAGGGACTTGAGTTCTGGGGCCAACGTCCTGACTTTC
CASRDLSSGANVLTF
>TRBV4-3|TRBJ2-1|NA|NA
TGCGCCAGCAGTCCAGACCGATGGAGAGCCCATGAGCAGTTCTTC
CASSPDRWRAHEQFF
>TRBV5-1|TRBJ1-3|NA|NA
TGCGCCAGCAGCTTAACCGCCAGCTCTGGAAACACCATATATTTT
CASSLTASSGNTIYF
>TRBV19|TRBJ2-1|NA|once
TGTGCCAGTAGTATGGGAGGACTCCCCTACAATGAGCAGTTCTTC
CASSMGGLPYNEQFF
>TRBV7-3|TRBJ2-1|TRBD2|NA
TGTGCCAGCAGCCCCACGGCCGCCGGGACTAGCGGGAGAAATGAGCAGTTCTTC
CASSPTAAGTSGRNEQFF
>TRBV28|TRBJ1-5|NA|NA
TGTGCCAGCAGTTTACCCCCCCGCCATCAGCCCCAGCATTTT
CASSLPPRHQPQHF
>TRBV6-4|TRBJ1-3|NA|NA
TGTGCCAGCATATATAGGCCCATATATTTT
CASIYRPIYF
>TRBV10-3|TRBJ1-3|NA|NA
TGTGCCATCGGCACCTCGGGTATTTCCGGAAACACCATATATTTT
CAIGTSGISGNTIYF
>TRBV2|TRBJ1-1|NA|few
TGTGCCAGCAAGACAGGAGAAGCTTTCTTT
CASKTGEAFF
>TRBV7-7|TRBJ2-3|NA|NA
TGTGCCAGCAGCTCCCAAGGGGCTTCAGATACGCAGTATTTT
CASSSQGASDTQYF
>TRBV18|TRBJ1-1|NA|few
TGTGCCAGCTCACCAGGGGGGAACACTGAAGCTTTCTTT
CASSPGGNTEAFF
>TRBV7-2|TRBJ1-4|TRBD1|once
TGTGCCAGCAGCTCCGGAGGGACAGGGGATGAAAAACTGTTTTTT
CASSSGGTGDEKLFF
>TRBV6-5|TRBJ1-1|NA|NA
TGTGCCAGCAGTTACAGGGTCCTACTGGGTTGGACTGAAGCTTTCTTT
CASSYRVLLGWTEAFF
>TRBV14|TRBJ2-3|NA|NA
TGTGCCAGCAGCCTTCTTGGGGTCGGCCACGATACGCAGTATTTT
CASSLLGVGHDTQYF
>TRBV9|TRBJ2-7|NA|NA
TGTGCCAGCAGCGTGATCACGCCATGCTACGAGCAGTACTTC
CASSVITPCYEQYF
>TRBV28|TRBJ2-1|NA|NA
TGTGCCAGCAGTTTAAGCCGTGGAGTCGCCAATGAGCAGTTCTTC
CASSLSRGVANEQFF
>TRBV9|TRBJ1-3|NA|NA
TGTGCCAGCAATAAAGGAGGGCGGATATCTGGAAACACCATATATTTT
CASNKGGRISGNTIYF
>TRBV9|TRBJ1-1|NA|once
TGTGCCAGCAGCGTAAGTCCCCGGACAGATTCTGAAGCTTTCTTT
CASSVSPRTDSEAFF
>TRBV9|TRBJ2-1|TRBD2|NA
TGTGCCAGCAGCGCTACTAGCGGGAGGGGAAATGAGCAGTTCTTC
CASSATSGRGNEQFF
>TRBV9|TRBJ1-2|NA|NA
TGTGCCAGCAGCGTGAGTAATATCGACTATGGCTACACCTTC
CASSVSNIDYGYTF
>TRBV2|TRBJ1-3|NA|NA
TGTGCCAGCAGGGGCTGGGGCGGAGGTGGTAACACCATATATTTT
CASRGWGGGGNTIYF
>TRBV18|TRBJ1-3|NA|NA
TGTGCCAGCTCACCCCTTACGGGGTCTGGAAACACCATATATTTT
CASSPLTGSGNTIYF
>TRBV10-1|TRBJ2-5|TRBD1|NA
TGCGCCAGCAGTGATCCGGGACAGGGGGGAGAGACCCAGTACTTC
CASSDPGQGGETQYF
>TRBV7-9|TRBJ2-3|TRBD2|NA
TGTGCCAGCAGCTTAGAAACTAGCGGAGATACGCAGTATTTT
CASSLETSGDTQYF
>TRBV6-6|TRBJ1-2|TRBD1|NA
TGTGCCAGCAGTTACCCTAGACAGGGGGCGCGCCATGGCTACACCTTC
CASSYPRQGARHGYTF
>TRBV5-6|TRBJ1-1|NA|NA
TGTGCCAGCAGCTTGGACACTGAAGCTTTCTTT
CASSLDTEAFF
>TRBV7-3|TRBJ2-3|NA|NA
TGTGCCAGCAGTGCCGGACTCGCCGATACGCAGTATTTT
CASSAGLADTQYF